One and the same sample provided the 16 T cell receptor beta chains below, sequenced in a study of cytomegalovirus exposure and HLA in healthy donors. The PCR had 60 Vbeta and 13 Jbeta primers. This table comes from immunoSEQ multiplex PCR, and its TCRdb copy is limited to in-frame clones, with some not included. The table has about 140,000 clones, around four fifths seen once. Sequenced sample: PBMCs. The receptors stem from a woman aged 40 to 50 in good health and CMV-seronegative.

The rearrangement links TRBV13 to TRBJ2-1, with TRBD2 identical over 7 bases. CDR3 length equals 15 residues. The junction had 17 bases not matched to a gene; V was cut back by 4 bases and J by 14 bases. CDR1 is PRHDT and CDR2 is FYEKMQ in the germline V gene (reference sequence). DNA for the CDR3: TGTGCCAGCAGCTCTTCGTTCAGCGGGGCCTTTAGAGAGTTCTTC. Amino acids: CASSSSFSGAFREFF. Full variable domain (remainder filled in from reference TRBV13 and TRBJ2-1): AAGVIQSPRHLIKEKRETATLKCYPIPRHDTVYWYQQGPGQDPQFLISFYEKMQSDKGSIPDRFSAQQFSDYHSELNMSSLELGDSALYFCASSSSFSGAFREFFGPGTRLTVL.

V and J are TRBV27 and TRBJ2-4; 8 bases align to TRBD1. J gave up 8 bases and V 8 bases, and 8 bases lay outside the gene matches. Germline V gene lookup returns CDR1 MNHEY and CDR2 SMNVEV (reference sequence). This CDR3 spans 13 amino acids. The CDR3 bases are TGTGCCAGCCGACAGGGGTATTTGGACATTCAGTACTTC. This encodes CASRQGYLDIQYF.

V is TRBV28 and J is TRBJ1-5; D is ambiguous. V gave up 2 bases and J gave up 5 bases, with 4 bases separating them. CDR1 MDHEN and CDR2 SYDVKM come from the germline V gene. The CDR3 covers 12 residues. The CDR3: CASSLPDQPQHF. The DNA for the CDR3 is TGTGCCAGCAGTTTACCGGATCAGCCCCAGCATTTT.

The V and J genes are TRBV28 and TRBJ2-5, with no clear D. The DNA matches TRBJ2-7 better at its end, which makes the J call doubtful. The CDR3 is 14 amino acids. Germline V gene lookup returns CDR1 MDHEN and CDR2 SYDVKM. CDR3: CASSLVGRSYEQYF. For the CDR3, the DNA is TGTGCCAGCAGTTTAGTCGGTCGGTCCTACGAGCAGTACTTC.

This clone was counted a single time. V and J are TRBV5-6 and TRBJ2-2; the D is unclear. The V end lost 6 bases, the J end lost 0 bases, and 9 bases lay between the germline ends. The CDR3 has 14 amino acids. Germline values: CDR1 SGHDT, CDR2 YYEEEE. CDR3 sequence reads: CASKRTANTGELFF. The CDR3 nucleotides are TGTGCCAGCAAGCGAACTGCGAACACCGGGGAGCTGTTTTTT.

The CDR3 DNA follows: TGCGCCAGCAGCTCTGGAGTGGAGGGTGAGCAGTTCTTC. Protein sequence: CASSSGVEGEQFF. The rearrangement links TRBV5-1 to TRBJ2-1, with a tentative D call TRBD2 (6 bases). Germline V lookup: CDR1 SGHRS, CDR2 YFSETQ. The CDR3 extends over 13 amino acids. V lost 3 bases to trimming and J lost 9 bases, with 13 bases between them.

The chain combines TRBV5-4 with TRBJ2-1; the match to TRBD1 covers 9 bases. This CDR3 is built from 15 residues. Germline V gene lookup returns CDR1 SGHNT and CDR2 YYREEE (reference sequence). V dropped 2 bases and J dropped 6; count of bases not matched to a gene: 6. As DNA, the CDR3 is TGTGCCAGCAGCTTACCGGGACAGGGTACCAATGAGCAGTTCTTC. Its translation is CASSLPGQGTNEQFF.

V gene TRBV9 combines with J gene TRBJ1-5; 7 bases map to TRBD1. This CDR3 has 16 residues. V was clipped by 5 bases and J by 0 bases; unmatched bases: 8. Germline values: CDR1 SGDLS, CDR2 YYNGEE. The CDR3 DNA follows: TGTGCCAGCAGTAGTACAGGGGATAATAGCAATCAGCCCCAGCATTTT. Its translation is CASSSTGDNSNQPQHF.

The CDR3 DNA sequence: TGCGCCAGCAGGGGGAAGCGGGAGGGGGATACGCAGTATTTT. Its protein product is CASRGKREGDTQYF. The rearrangement joins TRBV10-1 to TRBJ2-3; 10 bases are a match to TRBD2. Germline assignment: CDR1 WNHNN and CDR2 SYGVQD (reference sequence). Trimming at V came to 6 bases and at J to 6 bases, leaving 6 bases not matched to a gene. This CDR3 is built from 14 residues.

This rearrangement joins TRBV4-3 to TRBJ1-6, with 7 bases identical to TRBD1. The germline gives CDR1 LGHNA, CDR2 YSLEER. V lost 3 bases to trimming and J lost 0 bases; unmatched junction nucleotides: 2. The CDR3 covers 16 residues. CDR3 sequence: CASSHGDSSYNSPLHF. In DNA form, the CDR3 reads TGCGCCAGCAGCCACGGGGACAGCTCCTATAATTCACCCCTCCACTTT.

This clone was picked up a small number of times. The J gene is TRBJ2-5, the V gene TRBV28; 8 bases agree with TRBD2. There are 15 residues in the CDR3. After removal of 3 bases from V and 5 bases from J, the junction contained 8 bases not matched to a gene. CDR1 MDHEN and CDR2 SYDVKM come from the germline V gene. The CDR3 DNA sequence: TGTGCCAGCAGTTTCTTGGTCGGGGGGGTCGAGACCCAGTACTTC. Amino acid sequence: CASSFLVGGVETQYF.

The chain uses TRBV18 and TRBJ2-1, with a tentative D call TRBD2 (6 bases). The germline CDR1 and CDR2 sequences are KGHSH and LQKENI. The V end was cut by 5 bases, the J end by 2 bases, with 7 bases between. The CDR3 is 13 amino acids. In DNA, the CDR3 is TGTGCCAGCTCAACTAGCACCTACAATGAGCAGTTCTTC. It yields the protein CASSTSTYNEQFF.

The rearrangement joins TRBV6-1 to TRBJ2-7, with 7 bases lining up with TRBD1. Germline assignment: CDR1 MNHNS and CDR2 SASEGT. V lost 4 bases and J lost 2; bases outside the gene matches: 5. The CDR3 is 14 amino acids. CDR3 sequence: CASSVGTATYEQYF. The DNA for the CDR3 is TGTGCCAGCAGTGTCGGGACAGCCACCTACGAGCAGTACTTC.

The chain employs TRBV7-9 and TRBJ1-1; D is undetermined. The CDR3 has 13 residues. In germline, CDR1 is SEHNR, CDR2 FQNEAQ (reference sequence). V lost 5 bases and J lost 3, with 10 bases in between. CDR3 DNA: TGTGCCAGCAGCCGCACGAGGGACACTGAAGCTTTCTTT. Protein: CASSRTRDTEAFF.

The CDR3, as DNA: TGTGCCAGCAGTGTAAACAGGGGCGAGACCCAGTACTTC. This translates into CASSVNRGETQYF. The chain links TRBV2 to TRBJ2-5; 7 bases agree with TRBD1. Per the germline V gene, CDR1 is SNHLY and CDR2 is FYNNEI. The CDR3 covers 13 residues. The junction had 4 bases not matched to a gene; V was cut back by 4 bases and J by 5 bases.

This chain connects TRBV5-1 to TRBJ2-5; TRBD2 might be the D (5 bases). Germline V gene sequence: CDR1 SGHRS, CDR2 YFSETQ. V was cut by 0 bases and J by 5 bases, with 11 bases left in between. This CDR3 is built from 14 residues. CDR3 amino acids: CASSLELVGETQYF. The CDR3 nucleotides are TGCGCCAGCAGCTTGGAACTAGTGGGGGAGACCCAGTACTTC.